What follows are 29 T cell receptor beta chains derived from one specimen sequenced in a study. TCRdb independently ran MiXCR on the RT-PCR reads; one entry per CDR3 protein. The sample consists of fewer than 800,000 distinct CDR3 sequences, approximately 14% of them appearing once. The specimen sequenced was memory CD4+ T cells from blood. All receptors derive from a female donor in good health, serving as a healthy control.

In its sample, this clonotype was seen many times. V is TRBV12-3 or TRBV12-4 and J is TRBJ1-2; unclear D gene. The V end was cut by 2 bases, the J end by 6 bases, with 10 bases between. The CDR3 consists of 13 residues. In DNA form, the CDR3 reads TGTGCCAGCAGTTTACTGGTGGAACATGGCTACACCTTC. It yields the protein CASSLLVEHGYTF.

The sample holds many counts of this clonotype. CDR3: CASSRGQGSTDTQYF. In DNA form, the CDR3 reads TGTGCCAGCAGCCGTGGACAGGGGAGCACAGATACGCAGTATTTT. The rearrangement joins TRBV27 to TRBJ2-3; 9 bases are shared with TRBD1. V dropped 6 bases and J dropped 0; count of bases not matched to a gene: 4. This CDR3 has 15 amino acids. Germline loops: CDR1 MNHEY, CDR2 SMNVEV (reference sequence).

This clonotype was observed a few times. The chain has TRBV6-2 or TRBV6-3 and TRBJ2-7, with 10 bases lining up with TRBD1. The CDR3 length is 16 residues. J was trimmed by 1 base and V by 5 bases; bases with no gene match: 8. Germline V gene sequence: CDR1 MNHEY, CDR2 SVGEGT. CDR3 loop: CASSPSPGQGSYEQYF. The CDR3 nucleotides are TGTGCCAGCAGTCCCTCTCCGGGACAGGGGTCCTACGAGCAGTACTTC.

This clonotype came up a few times. This chain connects TRBV11-2 to TRBJ1-1; TRBD1 matches 9 bases. Germline V gene data show CDR1 as SGHAT and CDR2 as FQNNGV. The CDR3 length is 14 residues. V dropped 5 bases and J dropped 4; count of bases not matched to a gene: 5. In nucleotides, the CDR3 is TGTGCCAGCAGCACGGACAGGGGAGGCACTGAAGCTTTCTTT. It is translated as CASSTDRGGTEAFF.

The gene calls are TRBV3-1 and TRBJ2-2; the D is unclear. V was shortened by 0 bases and J by 5 bases, with 7 bases between the two germline ends. This CDR3 has 14 amino acids. Germline loops: CDR1 LGHDT, CDR2 YNNKEL (reference sequence). CDR3 sequence: CASSQEGGTGELFF. The CDR3 coding sequence is TGTGCCAGCAGCCAAGAGGGTGGTACCGGGGAGCTGTTTTTT.

This clonotype was observed many times. The J gene is TRBJ2-7, the V gene TRBV20-1; D possibly corresponds to TRBD2 (5 bases). The V and J ends lost 5 bases and 0 bases respectively, with 11 bases between them. CDR3 length: 13 residues. Looked up from germline, CDR1 is DFQATT and CDR2 is SNEGSKA (reference sequence). The CDR3 sequence is CSALARSSYEQYF. CDR3 sequence (DNA): TGCAGTGCTCTAGCTCGAAGCTCCTACGAGCAGTACTTC.

This clonotype has only a few counts. V and J are TRBV6-5 and TRBJ2-5; either TRBD1 or TRBD2 may supply D (5 bases each). This CDR3 region has 16 residues. The ends were cut back, 6 bases at V and 2 bases at J, with 19 bases in the middle. Germline V gives CDR1 MNHEY, CDR2 SVGAGI. The CDR3 spells CASSPGRAGSQETQYF. CDR3 DNA: TGTGCCAGCAGCCCGGGACGGGCCGGGTCTCAAGAGACCCAGTACTTC.

In regard to this clonotype: A much larger clonotype is one base distant, so this may be a read error. CDR3 sequence: CATSSLAGDTRELFF. CDR3 coding DNA: TGTGCCACCAGCAGCCTAGCGGGGGACACCAGGGAGCTGTTTTTT. The chain uses TRBV15 and TRBJ2-2; TRBD2 aligns across 10 bases. CDR3 length: 15 amino acids. The germline gives CDR1 LNHNV, CDR2 YYDKDF (reference sequence). The complete variable domain, with remaining parts taken from reference TRBV15 and TRBJ2-2, reads DAMVIQNPRYQVTQFGKPVTLSCSQTLNHNVMYWYQQKSSQAPKLLFHYYDKDFNNEADTPDNFQSRRPNTSFCFLDIRSPGLGDTAMYLCATSSLAGDTRELFFGEGSRLTVL.

V and J are TRBV7-2 and TRBJ2-4, with a tentative D call TRBD2 (5 bases). In germline, CDR1 is SGHTA, CDR2 FQGNSA. This CDR3 region has 15 residues. Trimming stripped 5 bases from V and 5 bases from J, with 16 bases between. DNA of the CDR3: TGTGCCAGCAGCCGAACCCCGGACGGGGAAAACATTCAGTACTTC. Encoded protein: CASSRTPDGENIQYF. The full variable domain, with the rest looked up from reference TRBV7-2 and TRBJ2-4, is GAGVSQSPSNKVTEKGKDVELRCDPISGHTALYWYRQSLGQGLEFLIYFQGNSAPDKSGLPSDRFSAERTGGSVSTLTIQRTQQEDSAVYLCASSRTPDGENIQYFGAGTRLSVL.

This clonotype turned up a few times. J is TRBJ2-1 and V is TRBV18, with 13 positions matching TRBD2. Germline loops: CDR1 KGHSH, CDR2 LQKENI. The ends lost 5 bases at V and 8 bases at J; junction bases unmatched: 12. The CDR3 runs to 17 residues. The CDR3 DNA reads TGTGCCAGCTCAGAGCAATGGACTAGCGGGAGCTCTGATGAGCAGTTCTTC. Translated: CASSEQWTSGSSDEQFF.

CDR3 loop: CASSLEVVPSGNTIYF. The CDR3 nucleotides are TGTGCCAGCAGCTTAGAGGTAGTTCCTTCTGGAAACACCATATATTTT. This rearrangement joins TRBV7-9 to TRBJ1-3; D gene ambiguous. Looked up from germline, CDR1 is SEHNR and CDR2 is FQNEAQ (reference sequence). The CDR3 is 16 residues long. V was clipped by 1 base and J by 1 base, with 11 bases between them.

This clonotype was seen a few times. The rearrangement links TRBV20-1 to TRBJ1-1; weak D call: TRBD1 (6 bases). The CDR3 has 11 residues. The germline V gene has CDR1 DFQATT and CDR2 SNEGSKA (reference sequence). Trimming removed 7 bases at V and 7 bases at J, with 13 bases between. The CDR3 loop is CSGDPRGEAFF. The CDR3 DNA is TGCAGTGGTGACCCCAGGGGTGAAGCTTTCTTT.

This clonotype was picked up one time. This chain links TRBV18 with TRBJ1-4, with 9 bases lining up with TRBD1. Germline loops: CDR1 KGHSH, CDR2 LQKENI. This CDR3 has 16 amino acids. V shed 3 bases and J 6 bases; nucleotides not matched to a gene: 8. CDR3 nucleotide sequence: TGTGCCAGCTCACCGAACATCGGACAGGGGTATGAAAAACTGTTTTTT. Translation gives CASSPNIGQGYEKLFF.

This clonotype was counted only a few times. The CDR3, as DNA: TGTGCCAGCTCACCGGCATCAGGAAACACCATATATTTT. It specifies CASSPASGNTIYF. The chain links TRBV18 to TRBJ1-3; no clear D. Trimming pared 3 bases from V and 4 bases from J, leaving 7 bases between. Germline V gives CDR1 KGHSH, CDR2 LQKENI. The CDR3 is 13 residues long.

This clonotype was picked up a small number of times. This sequence joins TRBV11-2 and TRBJ2-2; the match to TRBD1 covers 9 bases. The CDR3 contains 15 residues. Germline V gives CDR1 SGHAT, CDR2 FQNNGV. J gave up 2 bases and V 6 bases, and 4 bases lay outside the gene matches. The CDR3 region has the DNA TGTGCCAGCAGACGGGACAGGGTAAACACCGGGGAGCTGTTTTTT. Translated, it gives CASRRDRVNTGELFF.

In its sample, this clonotype was seen many times. V usage is TRBV10-3 and J usage is TRBJ1-5; D is uncertain. With 3 bases removed from V and 1 base from J, the gap between germline ends came to 7 bases. The CDR3 contains 14 residues. Germline CDR1 ENHRY, CDR2 SYGVKD. The CDR3 region is CAISDSKSNQPQHF. The DNA for the CDR3 is TGTGCCATCAGTGATTCCAAGAGCAATCAGCCCCAGCATTTT.

This clonotype was detected a few times. The J gene is TRBJ2-1, the V gene TRBV28, with 13 bases aligning to TRBD2. The V gene's germline CDR1 is MDHEN and CDR2 SYDVKM. There are 17 residues in the CDR3. Trimming took 3 bases from V and 5 from J; bases not matched to a gene: 7. CDR3 DNA: TGTGCCAGCAGTTTCCTCCCCGGGACTAGCGGGAACAATGAGCAGTTCTTC. Translated, it gives CASSFLPGTSGNNEQFF.

This clonotype was found many times. The chain links TRBV5-5 to TRBJ1-1; the D is unclear. The V and J ends lost 2 bases and 1 base respectively, with 6 bases between them. The CDR3 runs to 13 residues. From germline, CDR1 is SGHKS and CDR2 YYEKEE (reference sequence). CDR3 sequence: CASSFERNTEAFF. CDR3 DNA sequence: TGTGCCAGCAGCTTTGAGAGGAACACTGAAGCTTTCTTT.

There are a few counts of this clonotype. This sequence joins TRBV5-5 and TRBJ1-5, with 7 bases lining up with TRBD1. Germline V CDR1 and CDR2: SGHKS, YYEKEE (reference sequence). The CDR3 is 18 residues long. V lost 1 base to trimming and J lost 2 bases; unmatched junction nucleotides: 12. The CDR3 loop is CASSLKPGGPGGNQPQHF. The CDR3 DNA sequence: TGTGCCAGCAGCTTGAAGCCAGGGGGACCCGGAGGCAATCAGCCCCAGCATTTT.

This clonotype has just a few counts. V and J are TRBV12-3 or TRBV12-4 and TRBJ1-2; 9 bases line up with TRBD1. The CDR3 runs to 15 residues. V gave up 3 bases and J gave up 4 bases; unmatched junction bases: 6. CDR3 DNA sequence: TGTGCCAGCAGTTTGGTGGACAGGGGAGTCTATGGCTACACCTTC. Translation: CASSLVDRGVYGYTF.

The chain carries TRBV2 and TRBJ2-7; D possibly matches TRBD1 or TRBD2 (5 bases each). The CDR3 is 14 residues long. Germline V lookup: CDR1 SNHLY, CDR2 FYNNEI. V was trimmed by 6 bases and J by 0 bases, leaving 12 bases between them. The CDR3 protein is CASRPRAGSYEQYF. In nucleotides, the CDR3 is TGTGCCAGCAGACCCAGGGCGGGCTCCTACGAGCAGTACTTC.

This clonotype has only a few counts. The chain uses TRBV20-1 and TRBJ1-2, with 9 bases lining up with TRBD1. The trim removed 6 bases at V and 5 bases at J, leaving 10 bases unmatched. CDR3 length: 14 amino acids. CDR1 and CDR2 from the germline V gene are DFQATT and SNEGSKA (reference sequence). Written as DNA, the CDR3 is TGCAGTGCGACTGAAGGACAGGGGCCTTATGGCTACACCTTC. This sequence encodes CSATEGQGPYGYTF.

A note on this clonotype: A much more abundant neighbour one base away suggests this may be a read error. The CDR3 spells CSVYYRGDIQYF. As DNA, the CDR3 is TGCAGTGTTTATTACAGGGGAGACATTCAGTACTTC. The rearrangement joins TRBV20-1 to TRBJ2-4; 7 bases map to TRBD1. Germline-derived CDR1 and CDR2 are DFQATT and SNEGSKA (reference sequence). The CDR3 totals 12 residues. J was trimmed by 8 bases and V by 7 bases; bases with no gene match: 8.

This clonotype was found a few times. The rearrangement joins TRBV18 to TRBJ2-1; weak D call: TRBD1 (6 bases). The CDR3 has 16 amino acids. Germline loops: CDR1 KGHSH, CDR2 LQKENI. With 6 bases removed from V and 0 bases from J, the gap between germline ends came to 15 bases. The CDR3 nucleotides read TGTGCCAGCTCCCTTGGACAGACCAGCTCCTACAATGAGCAGTTCTTC. Protein: CASSLGQTSSYNEQFF.

This clonotype was found many times. CDR3 in DNA: TGCAGTGCTAGAAGGACTAGCGGGGGGGCTGGAGATACGCAGTATTTT. Protein sequence: CSARRTSGGAGDTQYF. The V gene is TRBV20-1, the J gene TRBJ2-3, with 15 bases fitting TRBD2. Germline V gives CDR1 DFQATT, CDR2 SNEGSKA (reference sequence). The CDR3 runs to 16 residues. J was trimmed by 5 bases and V by 2 bases; bases with no gene match: 5.

Many counts were recorded for this clonotype. The V gene is TRBV7-2, the J gene TRBJ1-3; TRBD1 is a possible D gene (6 bases). Germline loops: CDR1 SGHTA, CDR2 FQGNSA. CDR3 length: 16 amino acids. Trimming stripped 3 bases from V and 4 bases from J, with 16 bases between. CDR3 nucleotide sequence: TGTGCCAGCAGCTTCGCAGGGGACCTGGCGGGAAACACCATATATTTT. Amino acids: CASSFAGDLAGNTIYF.

The chain recombines TRBV5-1 with TRBJ2-3; D may be TRBD1 (6 bases). The V end was cut by 0 bases, the J end by 0 bases, with 11 bases between. The CDR3 sequence is 16 residues long. In germline, CDR1 is SGHRS, CDR2 YFSETQ. CDR3 sequence: CASSLVNRASTDTQYF. The CDR3 DNA reads TGCGCCAGCAGCTTGGTAAACAGGGCCAGCACAGATACGCAGTATTTT.

This clonotype was observed a few times. This chain connects TRBV7-9 to TRBJ2-1, with D possibly TRBD2 on 5 matching bases. Germline V gene data show CDR1 as SEHNR and CDR2 as FQNEAQ (reference sequence). CDR3 length equals 11 residues. V was pared by 4 bases and J by 14 bases, with 12 bases between. The CDR3 loop is CASSSTGVKFF. Here the CDR3 DNA reads TGTGCCAGCAGCTCGACCGGGGTTAAGTTCTTC.

The V call is TRBV19, the J call TRBJ2-3, with TRBD2 matching 11 bases. This CDR3 contains 15 residues. Unmatched junction bases numbered 7, after V lost 7 bases and J lost 4 bases. The V gene's germline CDR1 is LNHDA and CDR2 SQIVND (reference sequence). Written as DNA, the CDR3 is TGTGCCAGTAAGACTAGCGGGACGTATCCAGATACGCAGTATTTT. It encodes CASKTSGTYPDTQYF.